These T cell receptor beta chains were read from a single sample in a study of T-cell reconstitution after alpha-beta-depleted transplantation in children. TCRdb ran MiXCR on the PCR reads and lists one entry per CDR3 protein. The sample lists 450,000 to 600,000 distinct CDR3 sequences; about 31% were seen once. The input for sequencing was PBMCs from the stem cell graft donor, taken from the stem cell graft. The receptors stem from a human donor who donated a stem cell graft to a child with aplastic anemia. CDR3s include the opening cysteine and the closing phenylalanine or tryptophan. The D gene is left open where the match is weak. Size tells how often a clone was seen (once, few, many) or the class of an expanded clone, and some rows leave it out.

d_call clone_size j_call v_call cdr3_aa cdr3_nt
- - TRBJ2-3 TRBV9 CASSVSKATGVDTQYF TGTGCCAGCAGCGTATCGAAGGCCACTGGTGTGGATACGCAGTATTTT
TRBD1 many TRBJ2-2 TRBV9 CASSLTGVATGELFF TGTGCCAGCAGCTTGACAGGGGTGGCCACCGGGGAGCTGTTTTTT
- few TRBJ2-4 TRBV20-1 CSAQHNLESAKNIQYF TGCAGTGCTCAGCATAACCTAGAGTCAGCCAAAAACATTCAGTACTTC
TRBD2 - TRBJ2-7 TRBV20-1 CSARSLAGGPVLYEQYF TGCAGTGCTAGATCACTAGCGGGAGGGCCGGTCCTCTACGAGCAGTACTTC
- few TRBJ2-5 TRBV10-3 CVGGQETQYF TGTGTCGGAGGACAAGAGACCCAGTACTTC
- - TRBJ1-2 TRBV19 CASSIRGWGLDGYTF TGTGCCAGTAGTATTCGAGGGTGGGGTCTCGATGGCTACACCTTC
- once TRBJ2-1 TRBV27 CASSFRPNYNEQFF TGTGCCAGCAGTTTCAGACCCAACTACAATGAGCAGTTCTTC
- - TRBJ2-5 TRBV11-2 CASSLDYFGGETQYF TGTGCCAGCAGCTTAGATTATTTCGGAGGGGAGACCCAGTACTTC
- - TRBJ2-7 TRBV6-2/TRBV6-3 CASSYSGKLTLYEQYF TGTGCCAGCAGTTACTCTGGGAAGCTGACTCTCTACGAGCAGTACTTC
- - TRBJ2-6 TRBV6-1 CASIGPTSGANVLTF TGTGCCAGCATCGGGCCCACCTCTGGGGCCAACGTCCTGACTTTC
- few TRBJ1-1 TRBV20-1 CSAPFVNTEAFF TGCAGTGCTCCCTTCGTGAACACTGAAGCTTTCTTT
- few TRBJ1-1 TRBV29-1 CSVGGRQNTEAFF TGCAGCGTTGGTGGGCGACAGAACACTGAAGCTTTCTTT
- - TRBJ1-1 TRBV27 CASRKTDNTEAFF TGTGCCAGCAGGAAGACAGACAACACTGAAGCTTTCTTT
- - TRBJ2-5 TRBV15 CATSRSRVEETQYF TGTGCCACCAGCAGGAGCAGGGTGGAAGAGACCCAGTACTTC
TRBD2 few TRBJ2-1 TRBV5-1 CASSLTAGGAYNEQFF TGCGCCAGCAGCTTAACTGCGGGAGGGGCCTACAATGAGCAGTTCTTC
- - TRBJ2-5 TRBV7-2 CASSLVGGVRGWETQYF TGTGCCAGCAGCTTAGTTGGGGGAGTGCGAGGATGGGAGACCCAGTACTTC
TRBD1 few TRBJ1-2 TRBV29-1 CSVDATGGLGYTF TGCAGCGTTGATGCGACAGGGGGGCTTGGCTACACCTTC
TRBD1 few TRBJ1-5 TRBV28 CASRGSTGSNQPQHF TGTGCCAGCAGGGGTTCGACAGGGAGCAATCAGCCCCAGCATTTT
- few TRBJ1-2 TRBV6-1 CASSEEGDYGYTF TGTGCCAGCAGTGAAGAGGGGGATTATGGCTACACCTTC
TRBD1 few TRBJ2-1 TRBV7-9 CASVDRGGFNEQFF TGTGCCAGTGTAGACAGGGGAGGCTTCAATGAGCAGTTCTTC
TRBD2 - TRBJ2-5 TRBV6-2/TRBV6-3 CASSYASGTSGRGGQETQYF TGTGCCAGCAGTTACGCCAGCGGGACTAGCGGGAGAGGGGGACAAGAGACCCAGTACTTC
- few TRBJ2-1 TRBV20-1 CSARRDTSYNEQFF TGCAGTGCTAGGCGGGACACCTCCTACAATGAGCAGTTCTTC
- - TRBJ2-3 TRBV5-1 CASSWADWPPDTQYF TGCGCCAGCAGCTGGGCGGACTGGCCCCCAGATACGCAGTATTTT
- few TRBJ2-7 TRBV5-1 CASSLGVGDEQYF TGCGCCAGCAGCTTGGGTGTGGGTGACGAGCAGTACTTC
TRBD1 few TRBJ1-6 TRBV6-5 CASSYGDRGDSPLHF TGTGCCAGCAGTTACGGGGACAGGGGGGATTCACCCCTCCACTTT
TRBD1 - TRBJ1-1 TRBV6-1 CASSPSRGLTEAFF TGTGCCAGCAGTCCATCCAGGGGGCTCACTGAAGCTTTCTTT
- few TRBJ1-1 TRBV5-1 CASSPRIGVGTEAFF TGCGCCAGCAGCCCTAGAATAGGGGTAGGCACTGAAGCTTTCTTT
- - TRBJ2-3 TRBV14 CASSQGLLDTQYF TGTGCCAGCAGCCAAGGGCTTTTAGATACGCAGTATTTT
TRBD1 - TRBJ2-1 TRBV5-5 CASSLGDRVGEQFF TGTGCCAGCAGCTTGGGGGACAGGGTCGGTGAGCAGTTCTTC
TRBD1 - TRBJ2-2 TRBV20-1 CSAPADRGHGELFF TGCAGTGCCCCGGCGGACAGGGGGCACGGGGAGCTGTTTTTT
- - TRBJ1-2 TRBV7-8 CASSLKRAEFPYGYTF TGTGCCAGCAGCTTAAAGCGGGCAGAGTTTCCCTATGGCTACACCTTC
TRBD1 few TRBJ1-2 TRBV5-5 CASSPTGTGIVGYTF TGTGCCAGCAGCCCGACGGGGACAGGGATCGTTGGCTACACCTTC